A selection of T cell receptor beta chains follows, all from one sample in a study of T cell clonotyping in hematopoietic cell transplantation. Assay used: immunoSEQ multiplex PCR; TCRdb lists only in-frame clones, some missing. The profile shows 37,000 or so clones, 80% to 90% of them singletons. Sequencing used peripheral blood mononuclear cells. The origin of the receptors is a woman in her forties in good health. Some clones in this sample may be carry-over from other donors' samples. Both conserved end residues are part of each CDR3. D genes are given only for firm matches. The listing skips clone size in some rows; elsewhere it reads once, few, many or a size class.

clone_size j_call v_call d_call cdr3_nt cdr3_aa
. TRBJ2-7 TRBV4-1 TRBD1 TGCGCCAGCAGCCAAGGGGCCGGGACAGGGGCCTACGAGCAGTACTTC CASSQGAGTGAYEQYF
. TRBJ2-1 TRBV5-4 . TGTGCCAGCACCACGACAAGCGATCCCTACAATGAGCAGTTCTTC CASTTTSDPYNEQFF
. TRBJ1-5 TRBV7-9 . TGTGCCAGCAGCTTATATTGGGGTCGGGACGGCGATCAGCCCCAGCATTTT CASSLYWGRDGDQPQHF
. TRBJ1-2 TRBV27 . TGTGCCAGCAGTTTAGCAGGGTGGGACTATGGCTACACCTTC CASSLAGWDYGYTF
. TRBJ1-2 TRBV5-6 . TGTGCCAGCAGCTTGCAGGGTCCATACTATGGCTACACCTTC CASSLQGPYYGYTF
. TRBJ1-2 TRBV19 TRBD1 TGTGCCAGTAGTAAACAGGGGCCGGGTATCTATGGCTACACCTTC CASSKQGPGIYGYTF
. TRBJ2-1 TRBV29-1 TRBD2 TGCAGTTCTTTCCTACTAGCGGGAGGGGCCAATGAGCAGTTCTTC CSSFLLAGGANEQFF
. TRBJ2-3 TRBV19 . TGTGCCAGCTCCTTACTCGCAGATACGCAGTATTTT CASSLLADTQYF
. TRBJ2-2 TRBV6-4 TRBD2 TGTGCCAGCAGTGTGACTAGCGACACCGGGGAGCTGTTTTTT CASSVTSDTGELFF
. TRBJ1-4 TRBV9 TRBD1 TGTGCCAGCAGCGTAGAAGCGGCAGGGGGCGCGGGGAATGAAAAACTGTTTTTT CASSVEAAGGAGNEKLFF
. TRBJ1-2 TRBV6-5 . TGTGCCAGCAGTTACTCGAATGTCTATGGCTACACCTTC CASSYSNVYGYTF
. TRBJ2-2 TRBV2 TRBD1 TGTGCCAGCAGTTCTTCCGGGACAGGCCCCGGGGAGCTGTTTTTT CASSSSGTGPGELFF
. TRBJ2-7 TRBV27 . TGTGCCAGCAGCCCACAGGGTAAAACCTACGAGCAGTACTTC CASSPQGKTYEQYF
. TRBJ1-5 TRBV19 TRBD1 TGTGCCAGCAAGGGACAGGGTAGCCCCATACAGCCCCAGCATTTT CASKGQGSPIQPQHF
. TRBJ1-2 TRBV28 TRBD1 TGTGCCAGCAGGCGGGACAGGGTGGGCTACACCTTC CASRRDRVGYTF
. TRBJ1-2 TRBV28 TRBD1 TGTGCCAGCAGTCCACAGGGGAGTGACTATGGCTACACCTTC CASSPQGSDYGYTF
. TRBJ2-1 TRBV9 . TGTGCCAGCACCGTCGGAGTGGTGTCCTACAATGAGCAGTTCTTC CASTVGVVSYNEQFF
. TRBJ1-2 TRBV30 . TGTGCCTGGACTGCGGCAGGGTTCTATGGCTACACCTTC CAWTAAGFYGYTF
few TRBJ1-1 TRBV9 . TGTGCCAGCAGCGTAGCGGGACACCCGAACACTGAAGCTTTCTTT CASSVAGHPNTEAFF
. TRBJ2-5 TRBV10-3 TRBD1 TGTGCCATCTCTCCCGACAGGGGGAAAGAGACCCAGTACTTC CAISPDRGKETQYF
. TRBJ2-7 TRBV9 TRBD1 TGTGCCAGCAGCCCAAGGACAGGGATTACTTACGAGCAGTACTTC CASSPRTGITYEQYF
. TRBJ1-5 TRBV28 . TGTGCCAGCAGTCCTGACGAAGTAGGCTATCAGCCCCAGCATTTT CASSPDEVGYQPQHF
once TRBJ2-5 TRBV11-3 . TGTGCCAGCAGCTCTGGACAGCCAGAAGAGACCCAGTACTTC CASSSGQPEETQYF
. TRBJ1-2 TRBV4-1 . TGCGCCAGCAGCCAAGAAAAGGCCGAGGCGATTCCCTATGGCTACACCTTC CASSQEKAEAIPYGYTF
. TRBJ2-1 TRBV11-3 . TGTGCCAGCAGCTTCGGCGGAGACGGGTACAATGAGCAGTTCTTC CASSFGGDGYNEQFF
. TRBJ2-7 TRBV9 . TGTGCCAGCAGCGTAGCTGCCGGGACGGAGCCTTGGGAGCAGTACTTC CASSVAAGTEPWEQYF
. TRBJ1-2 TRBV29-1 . TGCAGCGTTGATTGGCAGCTTCCCGGGAACTATGGCTACACCTTC CSVDWQLPGNYGYTF
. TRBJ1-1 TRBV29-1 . TGCAGCGTTGAGTATGACACTGAAGCTTTCTTT CSVEYDTEAFF
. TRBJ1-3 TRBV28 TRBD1 TGTGCCAGCAGCCCTTTAACCCCCGGGACAGGGGGCGCCGGAAACACCATATATTTT CASSPLTPGTGGAGNTIYF
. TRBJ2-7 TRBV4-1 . TGCGCCAGAGTTCGGGCAGAGCAGTACTTC CARVRAEQYF
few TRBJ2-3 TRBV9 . TGTGCCAGCAGCGTAGCCAGCCCCCGAGATACGCAGTATTTT CASSVASPRDTQYF
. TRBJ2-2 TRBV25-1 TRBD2 TGTGCCAGCAGTGACGATGAGCGGGAGCCCACCGGGGAGCTGTTTTTT CASSDDEREPTGELFF
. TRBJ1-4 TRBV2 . TGTGCCAGCGAGAATGCAACTAATGAAAAACTGTTTTTT CASENATNEKLFF
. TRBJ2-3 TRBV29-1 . TGCAGCGTTGATAAGGAGTCACAACTACTCTATTTT CSVDKESQLLYF
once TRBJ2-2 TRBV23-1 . TGCGCCAGCAGTCCCGAGAACACCGGGGAGCTGTTTTTT CASSPENTGELFF
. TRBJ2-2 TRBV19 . TGTGCCAGTAAGCCTACCCGCGGGGAGCTGTTTTTT CASKPTRGELFF
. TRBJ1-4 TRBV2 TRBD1 TGTGCCAGCAGTGAAGACAGGGGAAGAGGTGAAAAACTGTTTTTT CASSEDRGRGEKLFF
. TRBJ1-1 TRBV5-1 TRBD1 TGCGCCAGCAACGCCGGGACAGAAAACACTGAAGCTTTCTTT CASNAGTENTEAFF
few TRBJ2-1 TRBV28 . TGTGCCACCGCCCCGGAGCGATATAGCTCCTACAATGAGCAGTTCTTC CATAPERYSSYNEQFF
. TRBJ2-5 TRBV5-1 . TGCGCCAGCAGCTACCGGGACATACAAGAGACCCAGTACTTC CASSYRDIQETQYF
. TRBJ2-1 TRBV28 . TGTGCCAGCAGTCCGGGACCCCAAGGGTGGAATGAGCAGTTCTTC CASSPGPQGWNEQFF
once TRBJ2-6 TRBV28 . TGTGCCGCGAAGGGGGGGAGCTCTGGGGCCAACGTCCTGACTTTC CAAKGGSSGANVLTF
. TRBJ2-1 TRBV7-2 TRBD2 TGTGCCAGCAGTCTTGGGGCGGGGGTCTACAATGAGCAGTTCTTC CASSLGAGVYNEQFF
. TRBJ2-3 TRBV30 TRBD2 TGTGCCTGGGGGACTAGCGGGAGCACGCAGTATTTT CAWGTSGSTQYF
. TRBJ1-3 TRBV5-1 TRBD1 TGCGCCAGCAGCCTAACAGGGGGCTTTGGAAACACCATATATTTT CASSLTGGFGNTIYF
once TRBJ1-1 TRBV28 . TGTGCCAGTGGAACGGGGAACACTGAAGCTTTCTTT CASGTGNTEAFF
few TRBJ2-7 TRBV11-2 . TGTGCCAGCAGCCCGAATCGGTTCCACGAGCAGTACTTC CASSPNRFHEQYF
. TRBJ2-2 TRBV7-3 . TGTGCCAGCAGCCCCAGGACTCTAACCGGGGAGCTGTTTTTT CASSPRTLTGELFF